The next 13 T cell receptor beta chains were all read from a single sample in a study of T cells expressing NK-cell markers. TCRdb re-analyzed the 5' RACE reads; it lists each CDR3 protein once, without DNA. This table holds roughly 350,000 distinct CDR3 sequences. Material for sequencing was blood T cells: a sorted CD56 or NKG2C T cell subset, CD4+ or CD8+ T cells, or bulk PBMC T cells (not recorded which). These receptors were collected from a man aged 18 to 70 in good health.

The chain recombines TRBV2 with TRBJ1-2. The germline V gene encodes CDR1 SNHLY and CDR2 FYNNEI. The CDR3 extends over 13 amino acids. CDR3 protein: CASSVRGSYGYTF.

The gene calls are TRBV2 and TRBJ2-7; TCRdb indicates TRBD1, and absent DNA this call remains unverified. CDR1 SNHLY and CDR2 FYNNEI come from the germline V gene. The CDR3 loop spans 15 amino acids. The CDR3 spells CASSPGTGLTYEQYF.

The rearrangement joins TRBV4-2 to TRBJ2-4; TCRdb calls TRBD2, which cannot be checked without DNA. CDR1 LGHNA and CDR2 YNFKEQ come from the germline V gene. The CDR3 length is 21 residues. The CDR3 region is CASSIDSPGTSGGWGKNIQYF.

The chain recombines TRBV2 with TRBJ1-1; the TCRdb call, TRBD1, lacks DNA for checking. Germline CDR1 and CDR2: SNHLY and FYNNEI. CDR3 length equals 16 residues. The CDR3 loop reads CASSESGTGVNTEAFF.

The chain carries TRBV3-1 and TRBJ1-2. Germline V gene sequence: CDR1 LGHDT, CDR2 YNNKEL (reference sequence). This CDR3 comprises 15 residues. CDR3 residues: CASSQVWEGPYGYTF. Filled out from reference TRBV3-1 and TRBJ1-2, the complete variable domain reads DTAVSQTPKYLVTQMGNDKSIKCEQNLGHDTMYWYKQDSKKFLKIMFSYNNKELIINETVPNRFSPKSPDKAHLNLHINSLELGDSAVYFCASSQVWEGPYGYTFGSGTRLTVV.

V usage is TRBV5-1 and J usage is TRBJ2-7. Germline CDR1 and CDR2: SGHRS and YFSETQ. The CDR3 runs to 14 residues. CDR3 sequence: CASSLRWGLYEQYF. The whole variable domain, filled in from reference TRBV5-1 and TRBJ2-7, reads KAGVTQTPRYLIKTRGQQVTLSCSPISGHRSVSWYQQTPGQGLQFLFEYFSETQRNKGNFPGRFSGRQFSNSRSEMNVSTLELGDSALYLCASSLRWGLYEQYFGPGTRLTVT.

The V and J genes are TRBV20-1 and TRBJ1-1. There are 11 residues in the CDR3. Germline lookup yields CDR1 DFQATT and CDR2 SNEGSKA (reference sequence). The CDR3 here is CSAGIYTEAFF.

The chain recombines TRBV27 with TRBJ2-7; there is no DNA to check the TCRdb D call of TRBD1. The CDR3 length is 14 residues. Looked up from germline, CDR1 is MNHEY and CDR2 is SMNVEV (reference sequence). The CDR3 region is CASSLSRTGREQYF.

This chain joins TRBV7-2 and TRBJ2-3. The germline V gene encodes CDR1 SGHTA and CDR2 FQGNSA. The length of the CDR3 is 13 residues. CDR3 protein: CASSLGERDTQYF.

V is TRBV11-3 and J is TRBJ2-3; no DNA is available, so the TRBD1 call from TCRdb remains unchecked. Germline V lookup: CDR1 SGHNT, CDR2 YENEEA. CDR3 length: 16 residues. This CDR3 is CASSLDGTGARNTQYF.

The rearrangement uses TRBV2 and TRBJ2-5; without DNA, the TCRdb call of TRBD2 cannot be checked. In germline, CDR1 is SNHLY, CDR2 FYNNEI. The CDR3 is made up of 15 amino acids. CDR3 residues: CASSERSVYQETQYF.

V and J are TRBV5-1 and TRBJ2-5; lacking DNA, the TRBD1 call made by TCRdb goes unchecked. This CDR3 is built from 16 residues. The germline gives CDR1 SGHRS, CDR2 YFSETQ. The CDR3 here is CASRRLDRGQIETQYF.

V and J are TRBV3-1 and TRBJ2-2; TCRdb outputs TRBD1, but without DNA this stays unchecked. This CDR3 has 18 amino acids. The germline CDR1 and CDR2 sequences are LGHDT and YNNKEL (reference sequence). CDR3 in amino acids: CASSPIKGGRGRSGELFF.